This TCR beta chain is from a study of T cells in Graves' hyperthyroidism and ophthalmopathy. Regarding the study as a whole: Ophthalmopathy was model-predicted a median about 7.1 months pre-onset. Blood also showed most of the thyroid clonotypes that were expanded above 0.001. Separation of ophthalmopathy from stable hyperthyroidism was achieved by a 13 V-J model.

Germline lookup yields CDR1 ENHRY and CDR2 SYGVKD. The CDR3 contains 15 residues. The V end was cut by 6 bases, the J end by 2 bases, with 17 bases between. Concerning this clonotype: As yet, its antigen is unknown. This may be a read error, as it is one base from a much larger clone.

RNA transcripts served as the template for amplifying TCR beta CDR3 regions. TCR CDR3 underwent first-round RT-PCR with the HTBI primer set. TCRdb itself ran the multiplex PCR reads through MiXCR, one entry per CDR3 protein. The sample includes about 210,000 distinct CDR3 sequences, 15% to 20% seen only once; the top ten take 50%. The TCR comes from a man aged 45-65 years with Graves' hyperthyroidism. This chain uses TRBV10-3 with TRBJ2-7, with D perhaps being TRBD1 or TRBD2 (6 bases each). The sample consisted of blood. DNA of the CDR3: TGTGCCATCAGGGGGGGCTCAGGGGACGCCTACGAGCAGTACTTC. This codes for CAIRGGSGDAYEQYF.